This T cell receptor beta chain emerged from a study of CD8 T cells in ankylosing spondylitis. Whole-study results and caveats: The study looked at matched synovial fluid samples from ankylosing spondylitis patients. Disease-linked clones were reported to be significantly enriched there. In reactive arthritis synovial fluid and blood, some motif variants had been reported before.

TCR beta libraries were made by quantitative 5'-RACE with molecular barcodes. TCRdb recomputed calls from the 5' RACE reads with MiXCR, one row per CDR3 protein. The table includes under 300,000 distinct CDR3 sequences, approximately 9% detected once. The V gene lost 2 bases and the J gene lost 5 bases, with 21 bases spanning the gap. The CDR3 runs to 17 residues. Looked up from germline, CDR1 is LGHDT and CDR2 is YNNKEL (reference sequence). This clonotype was detected many times. Its specificity is not known. The V call is TRBV3-1, the J call TRBJ1-1; D possibly corresponds to TRBD1 (5 bases). The sequence was obtained from a male donor with ankylosing spondylitis or in good health (not recorded which). Sequenced material: blood, either unsorted or a sorted T cell fraction (not recorded which). The CDR3 nucleotides are TGTGCCAGCAGCCAAAACTTGCGGGGACCCCTAGGGACTGAAGCTTTCTTT. Translation: CASSQNLRGPLGTEAFF.